This T cell receptor (beta chain) was identified during a study of T cells in Graves' hyperthyroidism and ophthalmopathy (dated by TCRdb to between 2018 and 2021). Study-level background: Peripheral blood was collected at initial diagnosis, before any treatment. After blood sampling, hyperthyroidism patients were treated with methimazole at a starting dose of 30 mg daily, and ophthalmopathy patients were treated with high-dose intravenous methylprednisolone. In addition, the study compared T-cell repertoires in thyroid tissue and in blood from roughly 6 Graves' hyperthyroidism patients. The 85 to 100 discovery patients were divided at random into training and test sets in a 7:3 ratio. TCR V-J signatures able to tell the groups apart were searched for in a discovery cohort of 100 patients, of whom around 42 had Graves' ophthalmopathy and about 55 had stable Graves' hyperthyroidism. Whether ophthalmopathy could be predicted prospectively was tested in an independent validation cohort made up of roughly 19 hyperthyroidism patients plus 17 patients who later progressed to ophthalmopathy. According to the paper, TCR Vbeta CDR3 sequencing was carried out on around 140 peripheral blood samples, which came from fewer than 50 ophthalmopathy, around 74 hyperthyroidism and about 17 progressor patients. Broad study findings and their caveats: A model built on a 13 V-J signature distinguished ophthalmopathy from stable hyperthyroidism, reaching 87.88% sensitivity and approximately 83% specificity in cross-validation and 80%/75% in testing. In validation, progression to ophthalmopathy was predicted by the model with around 70% sensitivity and under 85% specificity, a median of approximately 6.5 months before onset. Most expanded thyroid clonotypes (frequency above 0.001) were also detected in blood, suggesting blood repertoires may reflect thyroid immune responses. No statistical method was used to fix the sample size in advance, and group allocation was not hidden from the investigators.

Remarks on this clonotype: What antigen it recognizes has not been identified. The input lacks base qualities; no much larger clone sits a single base away.

The CDR3 numbers 14 residues from cysteine through phenylalanine. Only the CDR3 region is kept as DNA, spanning 42 bases read in frame from base 1. The CDR1 and CDR2 encoded by the germline V gene are SGHAT and FQNNGV. The trim is 4 bases for V and 10 bases for J, with a gap of 14 bases between the germline ends. A patient counted as having stable Graves' hyperthyroidism if no progression to ophthalmopathy occurred over 18 months of follow-up. Hyperthyroidism patients were newly diagnosed, had a disease duration of under 2 months, and were aged 18 to 65 years. Exclusion was applied to patients with uncontrolled infections, other autoimmune diseases, pregnancy or lactation. Clinical symptoms, serum thyroxine and TRAb, thyroid ultrasound, and orbital computed tomography formed the basis for the diagnoses. PBMCs were separated from roughly 10 ml of fresh peripheral blood using Ficoll-Paque density gradient centrifugation. Total RNA was extracted using Trizol reagent, and RNA quality was assessed on an Agilent 2100 Bioanalyzer.

Amplification of TCR beta CDR3 regions was carried out from RNA transcripts. For the first round of RT-PCR on the TCR CDR3, the HTBI primer set was used together with the Qiagen OneStep RT-PCR kit. Libraries were constructed in a second round of multiplex PCR, after which size selection and purification were performed. Sequencing of the libraries was done on an Illumina HiSeq2000 using paired-end 100 bp reads. As for how the authors treated the data: SOAPnuke was used to process the raw data, with reads discarded if the reads contained adapters or uncalled bases, had a mean Phred below 15, or lacked an exact constant-primer or identifier match. High-quality paired reads were merged with COPE v1.2.5, and unique nucleotide sequences were defined as clonotypes. MiTCR v1.1 was used to align clonotypes to the IMGT TRBV, TRBD and TRBJ reference segments. The analysis was restricted to V-J combinations with a frequency above 0.0001, which together covered 99% to 99.2% of the repertoires. A TCS score was defined as the ratio between F50 (clonal expansion) and ExV (chaos), using BLOSUM62-based TCRdist between CDR3 peptides within each V-J. Welch's t-statistics and random forest reduced fewer than 550 V-J features to roughly 13, which were used in a naive Bayes classifier (R e1071). TCRdb reanalyzed the raw reads on its own, using fastp at Q25 for trimming and MiXCR for clone calling, and kept in-frame beta chains. Rows with a matching CDR3 protein are joined into one entry that keeps the most common DNA and genes. The V and J calls reflect TCRdb's pipeline rather than the authors' work. This sample holds approximately 430,000 distinct CDR3 sequences; less than 20% were observed only once. The top ten hold 12% to 15% of the sample.

The TCR comes from a woman younger than 35 with Graves' hyperthyroidism. The V and J genes are TRBV11-2 and TRBJ1-6, with a weak D call of TRBD1 (6 bases match). Sequenced: blood. For the CDR3, the sequence is CASSSTQGYSPLHF. The bases are TGTGCCAGCAGCTCCACACAGGGTTACTCACCCCTCCACTTT.